This T cell receptor (beta chain) was captured by sequencing in a study of blood T cell repertoires in COVID-19. Some clones are missing from TCRdb's copy, which holds only in-frame ones; the method was immunoSEQ multiplex PCR. Altogether fewer than 110,000 clones are present, over 75% being singletons, with the ten largest covering approximately 13%. CDR1 and CDR2 (germline): KGHSH, LQKENI. The germline V and J ends were trimmed by 5 bases and 8 bases, with 16 bases remaining between them. The CDR3 has 15 residues. Material for sequencing was peripheral blood. The TCR originated in a human donor in a cohort sampled during active or convalescent COVID-19. The V call is TRBV18, the J call TRBJ1-6; D gene unclear. CDR3 amino acids: CASSTEGVWDSPLHF. CDR3 coding DNA: TGTGCCAGCTCAACAGAGGGTGTGTGGGATTCACCCCTCCACTTT.